Listed below are T cell receptor beta chains from one sample, sequenced in a study of shared clonotypes between healthy human individuals. The table came from immunoSEQ multiplex PCR; TCRdb's copy has only in-frame clones and leaves some out. This sample has about 1 million clones, with more than 65% found just once. The sample was memory CD4+ T cells sorted from blood. The receptors stem from a man aged 18 to 30 in good health. Each CDR3 is given with its conserved first and last residue. The D gene is left open where the match is weak. Clone size is shown for a subset of rows, as once, few, many or a class of expanded clone.

j_call d_call v_call clone_size cdr3_aa cdr3_nt
TRBJ1-4 NA TRBV7-2 once CASSLGAGEKLFF TGTGCCAGCAGCTTAGGTGCAGGGGAAAAACTGTTTTTT
TRBJ2-7 NA TRBV10-1 NA CASSFTQGPYEQYF TGCGCCAGCAGTTTCACGCAGGGTCCCTACGAGCAGTACTTC
TRBJ2-2 NA TRBV29-1 many CSVARQTGELFF TGCAGCGTTGCCAGACAGACCGGGGAGCTGTTTTTT
TRBJ2-3 NA TRBV27 NA CASKGVRWIDTQYF TGTGCCAGCAAAGGTGTACGTTGGATCGATACGCAGTATTTT
TRBJ2-1 TRBD2 TRBV27 once CASRPLLAVYNEQFF TGTGCCAGCAGACCCCTACTAGCGGTCTACAATGAGCAGTTCTTC
TRBJ1-2 NA TRBV6-1 NA CASSEDGVVNGYTF TGTGCCAGCAGTGAAGATGGTGTAGTCAATGGCTACACCTTC
TRBJ2-3 NA TRBV27 NA CASSSFFRGTDTQYF TGTGCCAGCAGCTCCTTCTTCCGGGGTACAGATACGCAGTATTTT
TRBJ2-7 NA TRBV7-2 once CASSLDPGYEQYF TGTGCCAGCAGCTTAGATCCAGGCTACGAGCAGTACTTC
TRBJ1-1 NA TRBV29-1 NA CSATNTEAFF TGCAGCGCCACAAACACTGAAGCTTTCTTT
TRBJ2-7 TRBD2 TRBV7-2 once CASSLEASGTWAYEQYF TGTGCCAGCAGCTTGGAGGCTAGCGGGACCTGGGCCTACGAGCAGTACTTC
TRBJ1-2 NA TRBV29-1 NA CSVEQQPAYGYTF TGCAGCGTTGAACAACAGCCAGCCTATGGCTACACCTTC
TRBJ2-3 NA TRBV9 few CASSVSTDTQYF TGTGCCAGCAGCGTGAGCACAGATACGCAGTATTTT
TRBJ1-6 NA TRBV6-5 NA CASKVPGYSPLHF TGTGCCAGCAAAGTTCCAGGGTACTCACCCCTCCACTTT
TRBJ1-2 TRBD1 TRBV28 NA CASNGQALLFWGYTF TGTGCCAGCAATGGACAGGCTTTGTTGTTCTGGGGCTACACCTTC
TRBJ1-1 NA TRBV10-3 once CAITPEAGGRAFF TGTGCCATCACCCCCGAGGCGGGCGGGCGAGCTTTCTTT
TRBJ2-3 TRBD2 TRBV4-3 NA CASSHTLLAGGPSPTDTQYF TGCGCCAGCAGCCATACCCTACTAGCGGGAGGGCCGAGTCCCACAGATACGCAGTATTTT
TRBJ2-1 TRBD2 TRBV6-1 NA CASEPSGGRYNEQFF TGTGCCAGCGAACCTAGCGGCGGGAGGTACAATGAGCAGTTCTTC
TRBJ1-3 TRBD1 TRBV5-1 NA CASSLFGGRGRGNTIYF TGCGCCAGCAGCTTGTTCGGTGGCAGGGGGCGAGGAAACACCATATATTTT
TRBJ1-2 NA TRBV13 once CASSLAGNYGYTF TGTGCCAGCAGCTTAGCGGGGAACTATGGCTACACCTTC
TRBJ2-1 TRBD2 TRBV6-1 NA CASSETSGGASDEQFF TGTGCCAGCAGTGAGACTAGCGGGGGGGCCTCGGATGAGCAGTTCTTC
TRBJ2-3 NA TRBV5-1 NA CASSLSGTRTDTQYF TGCGCCAGCAGCCTCTCCGGGACCCGCACAGATACGCAGTATTTT
TRBJ1-2 NA TRBV14 NA CASSQREIYGYTF TGTGCCAGCAGCCAACGGGAAATCTATGGCTACACCTTC
TRBJ2-7 TRBD2 TRBV10-1 NA CASSRRTSGAYEQYF TGCGCCAGCAGCCGGCGGACTAGCGGTGCCTACGAGCAGTACTTC
TRBJ1-2 NA TRBV5-1 NA CASSFSTGDYGYTF TGCGCCAGCAGCTTCTCGACAGGAGACTATGGCTACACCTTC
TRBJ1-4 NA TRBV4-1 few CASSQLLQGREKLFF TGCGCCAGCAGCCAACTACTACAGGGCAGAGAGAAACTGTTTTTT
TRBJ2-7 NA TRBV20-1 NA CSEAQAYEQYF TGCAGTGAAGCTCAGGCCTACGAGCAGTACTTC
TRBJ1-2 NA TRBV5-1 NA CASSSIRAGGYTF TGCGCCAGCAGCTCAATAAGGGCGGGTGGCTACACCTTC
TRBJ2-5 NA TRBV5-6 NA CASSAETEYQETQYF TGTGCCAGCAGCGCCGAGACAGAGTACCAAGAGACCCAGTACTTC
TRBJ2-5 NA TRBV18 NA CASSPGLPPTETQYF TGTGCCAGCTCACCGGGACTCCCACCGACAGAGACCCAGTACTTC
TRBJ2-5 NA TRBV6-5 NA CASSYSPTRLAVTQYF TGTGCCAGCAGTTACTCCCCGACTAGGCTCGCGGTGACCCAGTACTTC
TRBJ1-6 NA TRBV5-4 NA CASSGLTGNSPLHF TGTGCCAGCAGCGGTTTGACAGGCAATTCACCCCTCCACTTT
TRBJ2-5 NA TRBV30 NA CACTSRGIVGQETQYF TGTGCCTGTACGTCCCGGGGGATAGTCGGTCAAGAGACCCAGTACTTC
TRBJ2-7 NA TRBV14 NA CASSDMTEQYF TGTGCCAGCAGCGACATGACCGAGCAGTACTTC
TRBJ1-1 TRBD1 TRBV11-2 few CASSPQGAGTEAFF TGTGCCAGCAGTCCACAGGGGGCTGGCACTGAAGCTTTCTTT
TRBJ2-3 NA TRBV7-9 NA CASSLQGGTDTQYF TGTGCCAGCAGCTTACAGGGGGGTACAGATACGCAGTATTTT
TRBJ2-1 NA TRBV9 NA CASSPDMTYNEQFF TGTGCCAGCAGCCCGGACATGACCTACAATGAGCAGTTCTTC
TRBJ1-1 NA TRBV15 NA CATSRAGGGYTEAFF TGTGCCACCAGCCGAGCGGGGGGCGGGTACACTGAAGCTTTCTTT
TRBJ2-3 TRBD1 TRBV19 NA CASSTGTGFRTDTQYF TGTGCCAGTAGTACCGGGACAGGGTTTCGCACAGATACGCAGTATTTT
TRBJ2-5 NA TRBV14 NA CASSQDLKGQETQYF TGTGCCAGCAGCCAAGATCTGAAGGGCCAAGAGACCCAGTACTTC
TRBJ1-1 NA TRBV5-6 NA CASSSAVLTEAFF TGTGCCAGCAGCTCGGCCGTTCTGACTGAAGCTTTCTTT
TRBJ1-2 NA TRBV5-4 once CASSLGGVDAGYTF TGTGCCAGCAGCTTGGGCGGGGTTGACGCCGGCTACACCTTC
TRBJ1-5 NA TRBV25-1 NA CASSVGAGNQPQHF TGTGCCAGCAGTGTAGGGGCCGGCAATCAGCCCCAGCATTTT
TRBJ2-7 NA TRBV28 NA CAIQNPRTVEQYF TGTGCCATCCAAAACCCCCGGACAGTCGAGCAGTACTTC
TRBJ2-7 TRBD1 TRBV11-2 NA CASRPFSWDRGISYEQYF TGTGCCAGCAGACCCTTCTCCTGGGACAGGGGGATCTCCTACGAGCAGTACTTC
TRBJ1-5 NA TRBV19 NA CASSESNSNQPQHF TGTGCCAGTAGTGAGAGTAATAGCAATCAGCCCCAGCATTTT
TRBJ1-5 NA TRBV7-2 NA CASSLTGRGNQPQHF TGTGCCAGCAGCCTAACGGGCAGGGGCAATCAGCCCCAGCATTTT
TRBJ1-2 TRBD1 TRBV4-1 NA CASSQDGTGGKGYGYTF TGCGCCAGCAGCCAAGATGGGACAGGCGGAAAGGGGTATGGCTACACCTTC
TRBJ1-3 NA TRBV30 few CAWSVGSTIYF TGTGCCTGGAGTGTTGGATCCACCATATATTTT
TRBJ1-5 NA TRBV7-7 NA CASSLEGHYSNQPQHF TGTGCTAGCAGCTTAGAGGGACACTATAGCAATCAGCCCCAGCATTTT
TRBJ1-6 NA TRBV14 few CASSHRGADNSPLHF TGTGCCAGCAGCCATCGGGGGGCGGATAATTCACCCCTCCACTTT
TRBJ2-7 TRBD1 TRBV6-6 few CASGGTGAEQYF TGTGCCAGCGGAGGGACAGGGGCCGAGCAGTACTTC
TRBJ1-4 TRBD1 TRBV10-3 once CAISVDRGLNEKLFF TGTGCCATCAGTGTAGACAGGGGGCTTAATGAAAAACTGTTTTTT
TRBJ1-2 TRBD1 TRBV19 NA CASQGQGARGYTF TGTGCCAGCCAGGGACAGGGGGCGCGGGGCTACACCTTC
TRBJ2-2 NA TRBV9 NA CASSGRTLANTGELFF TGTGCCAGCAGCGGCCGGACTCTCGCGAACACCGGGGAGCTGTTTTTT
TRBJ2-7 NA TRBV18 NA CASSPADNYEQYF TGTGCCAGCTCACCAGCCGATAACTACGAGCAGTACTTC
TRBJ1-2 NA TRBV4-1 NA CASSQDHNYGYTF TGCGCCAGCAGCCAAGATCACAACTATGGCTACACCTTC
TRBJ2-7 TRBD1 TRBV18 NA CASSPPTNWGDRGPYEQYF TGTGCCAGCTCACCACCGACGAATTGGGGGGACAGGGGGCCGTACGAGCAGTACTTC